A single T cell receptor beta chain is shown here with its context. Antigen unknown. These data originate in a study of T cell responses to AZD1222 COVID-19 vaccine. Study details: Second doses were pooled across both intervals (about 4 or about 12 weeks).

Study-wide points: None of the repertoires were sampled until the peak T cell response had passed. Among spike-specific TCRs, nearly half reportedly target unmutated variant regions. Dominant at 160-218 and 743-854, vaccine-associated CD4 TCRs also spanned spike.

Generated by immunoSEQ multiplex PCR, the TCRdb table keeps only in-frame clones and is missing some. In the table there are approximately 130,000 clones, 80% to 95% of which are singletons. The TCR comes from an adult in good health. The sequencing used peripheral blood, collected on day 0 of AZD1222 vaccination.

CDR3 in amino acids: CASSPTTGSSNQPQHF. In DNA, the CDR3 is TGTGCCAGTAGTCCCACGACAGGGTCCAGCAATCAGCCCCAGCATTTT. The gene calls are TRBV19 and TRBJ1-5, with TRBD1 matching over 7 bases. Per the germline V gene, CDR1 is LNHDA and CDR2 is SQIVND (reference sequence). J lost 1 base, V lost 5 bases, and 8 bases had no gene match. This CDR3 is 16 amino acids long.